These 20 T cell receptor beta chains were sequenced from one sample in a study of blood T cells in healthy people across ages. PCR was performed a second time for about 7 to 11 cycles using a sample-barcoded 5' primer and a J-beta primer mix. TCRdb reanalysed the 5' RACE reads using MiXCR and keeps one entry per CDR3 protein. The sample carries approximately 1,700,000 distinct CDR3 sequences, about two fifths recorded once. The material sequenced was blood. The receptors here all came from a human donor in good health.

Worth noting for this clonotype: An end of the junction does not agree with germline; a read error may underlie this. V gene TRBV12-3 or TRBV12-4 combines with J gene TRBJ1-2; possible D gene TRBD1, 5 bases. The CDR3 covers 14 residues. This CDR3 reads CTSSLGDWGDGYTF. In nucleotides, the CDR3 is TGTACCAGCAGTTTAGGGGATTGGGGAGATGGCTACACCTTC.

This chain uses TRBV11-2 with TRBJ1-1, with 9 positions matching TRBD1. With 4 bases clipped from V and 4 bases from J, the junction kept 7 bases outside the gene matches. The CDR3 length is 15 residues. In germline, CDR1 is SGHAT, CDR2 FQNNGV. The CDR3: CASSSRQGVATEAFF. As DNA, the CDR3 is TGTGCCAGCAGCTCCAGACAGGGGGTTGCCACTGAAGCTTTCTTT.

A word on this clonotype: At one of its ends the junction is not consistent with the germline gene, which may arise from a read error. The rearrangement joins TRBV20-1 to TRBJ2-3; tentatively, D is TRBD2 (5 bases). Looked up from germline, CDR1 is DFQATT and CDR2 is SNEGSKA (reference sequence). This CDR3 has 11 amino acids. The CDR3 loop reads CSAEMGDTRYF. Here the CDR3 DNA reads TGCAGTGCTGAGATGGGAGATACGCGGTATTTT.

This clonotype was recorded a few times. The V call is TRBV7-2, the J call TRBJ1-2, with TRBD1 matching 8 bases. Germline-derived CDR1 and CDR2 are SGHTA and FQGNSA. The CDR3 runs to 15 residues. The J segment lost 1 base and the V segment lost 2 bases, leaving 3 bases of the junction unmatched. The chain's CDR3 is CASSLRTGINYGYTF. For the CDR3, the DNA is TGTGCCAGCAGCTTACGGACAGGGATTAACTATGGCTACACCTTC.

The rearrangement links TRBV20-1 to TRBJ2-1; 12 nucleotides line up with TRBD2. Germline CDR1 and CDR2: DFQATT and SNEGSKA (reference sequence). There are 16 residues in the CDR3. The trim removed 0 bases at V and 4 bases at J, leaving 4 bases unmatched. CDR3 DNA: TGCAGTGCTAGAGAGACACTAGCGGGGGGTTACAATGAGCAGTTCTTC. It yields the protein CSARETLAGGYNEQFF.

V is TRBV6-5 and J is TRBJ1-2, with D perhaps matching TRBD1 (5 bases). Germline V lookup: CDR1 MNHEY, CDR2 SVGAGI. The germline V and J ends were trimmed by 4 bases and 8 bases, with 8 bases remaining between them. The CDR3 is made up of 11 amino acids. The DNA of the CDR3 is TGTGCCAGCAGTTCTAACAGGGGCTACACCTTC. This sequence encodes CASSSNRGYTF.

The chain recombines TRBV20-1 with TRBJ1-2; D ambiguous. CDR3 size: 13 residues. Germline V gene data show CDR1 as DFQATT and CDR2 as SNEGSKA (reference sequence). Between the trimmed V and J ends, which lost 3 bases and 3 bases, there was a span of 11 bases. The CDR3: CSARCWAYYGYTF. The CDR3 DNA reads as TGCAGTGCTAGGTGTTGGGCTTACTATGGCTACACCTTC.

In this sample, this clonotype turned up a few times. J is TRBJ2-3 and V is TRBV10-3, with D tentatively TRBD1 or TRBD2 (6 bases each). Germline V gene lookup returns CDR1 ENHRY and CDR2 SYGVKD. The CDR3 is 16 amino acids. The V end was cut by 3 bases, the J end by 3 bases, with 16 bases between. The CDR3 protein is CAISEWVGGRTDTQYF. CDR3 bases: TGTGCCATCAGTGAATGGGTGGGGGGCCGGACAGATACGCAGTATTTT.

This clonotype was seen only a few times. This chain connects TRBV27 to TRBJ1-1; TRBD1 is a possible D gene (5 bases). Trimming shortened V by 2 bases and J by 6 bases, and 10 bases separated the two germline ends. This CDR3 contains 13 residues. Germline V gene data show CDR1 as MNHEY and CDR2 as SMNVEV (reference sequence). The CDR3 region has the DNA TGTGCCAGCAGTTTAGGGGTAGGGGCTGAAGCTTTCTTT. Translated, it gives CASSLGVGAEAFF.

This clonotype was seen only a few times. The chain has TRBV7-2 and TRBJ1-5; the match to TRBD1 covers 7 bases. CDR1 is SGHTA, CDR2 FQGNSA, per germline. With 5 bases clipped from V and 2 bases from J, the junction kept 9 bases outside the gene matches. The CDR3 consists of 16 residues. CDR3 sequence (DNA): TGTGCCAGCAGCCGTACAGGGGCGGTGGGCAATCAGCCCCAGCATTTT. This sequence encodes CASSRTGAVGNQPQHF.

This clonotype was seen a handful of times. Written as DNA, the CDR3 is TGCAGTGCTAGTCAGGCAGGGCCGGAGACCCAGTACTTC. Residues: CSASQAGPETQYF. The chain is built from TRBV20-1 and TRBJ2-5, with D perhaps TRBD1 (5 bases). CDR1 is DFQATT and CDR2 is SNEGSKA in the germline V gene (reference sequence). CDR3 size: 13 residues. V lost 3 bases to trimming and J lost 5 bases, with 13 bases between them.

This clonotype has a handful of counts. CDR3 residues: CASSPLVGYNEQFF. CDR3 coding DNA: TGTGCCAGCAGCCCCCTGGTGGGCTACAATGAGCAGTTCTTC. V usage is TRBV6-1 and J usage is TRBJ2-1; D gene uncertain. Germline V gene data show CDR1 as MNHNS and CDR2 as SASEGT. This CDR3 is 14 amino acids long. Trimming removed 6 bases from V and 3 bases from J, with 12 bases in between.

This clonotype has more than one count but fewer than ten. The genes are TRBV7-2 and TRBJ2-5; D may correspond to TRBD1 or TRBD2 (6 bases each). Germline V CDR1 and CDR2: SGHTA, FQGNSA. CDR3 length: 14 amino acids. Trimming cost V 7 bases and J 5 bases, with 17 bases left between them. The CDR3 nucleotides are TGTGCCAGCATTCCGGGGGCCCTGCGCGAGACCCAGTACTTC. This codes for CASIPGALRETQYF. Supplemented by reference TRBV7-2 and TRBJ2-5, the full variable domain reads GAGVSQSPSNKVTEKGKDVELRCDPISGHTALYWYRQSLGQGLEFLIYFQGNSAPDKSGLPSDRFSAERTGGSVSTLTIQRTQQEDSAVYLCASIPGALRETQYFGPGTRLLVL.

This clonotype turned up a few times. V is TRBV9 and J is TRBJ2-3; 8 nucleotides match TRBD2. The germline V gene encodes CDR1 SGDLS and CDR2 YYNGEE. The J segment lost 5 bases and the V segment lost 2 bases, leaving 4 bases of the junction unmatched. This CDR3 comprises 14 residues. DNA of the CDR3: TGTGCCAGCAGCGTCCCAGCGGGGGTAGATACGCAGTATTTT. It specifies CASSVPAGVDTQYF. The complete variable domain, with remaining parts taken from reference TRBV9 and TRBJ2-3, reads DSGVTQTPKHLITATGQRVTLRCSPRSGDLSVYWYQQSLDQGLQFLIQYYNGEERAKGNILERFSAQQFPDLHSELNLSSLELGDSALYFCASSVPAGVDTQYFGPGTRLTVL.

This clonotype showed up just a few times. The chain is built from TRBV7-2 and TRBJ1-1, with 10 bases aligning to TRBD1. The J segment lost 5 bases and the V segment lost 6 bases, leaving 6 bases of the junction unmatched. The length of the CDR3 is 14 residues. CDR1 and CDR2 (germline): SGHTA, FQGNSA. The CDR3 DNA reads TGTGCCAGCAGACCGGACAGGGGGTCTACTGAAGCTTTCTTT. Translating gives CASRPDRGSTEAFF.

This clonotype showed up just a few times. The chain links TRBV2 to TRBJ1-1; possibly TRBD1 for D (5 bases). The CDR3 sequence is 14 residues long. Trimming left V 3 bases short and J 3 bases short, with 11 bases between. Germline loops: CDR1 SNHLY, CDR2 FYNNEI. CDR3 in amino acids: CASSDQQGYTEAFF. In nucleotides, the CDR3 is TGTGCCAGCAGTGACCAGCAGGGATACACTGAAGCTTTCTTT.

The V gene is TRBV12-3 or TRBV12-4, the J gene TRBJ2-5, with D possibly called TRBD1 or TRBD2 (5 bases each). The V end was cut by 6 bases, the J end by 11 bases, with 19 bases between. The CDR3 covers 13 residues. The CDR3: CASRWHGAWEQYF. The CDR3 DNA is TGTGCCAGCAGGTGGCATGGGGCGTGGGAGCAGTACTTC.

This clonotype has a single count. The junction does not match germline at one end; this may be a read error. The chain recombines TRBV6-5 with TRBJ2-7; TRBD1 or TRBD2 may be the D gene (5 bases each). Germline V lookup: CDR1 MNHEY, CDR2 SVGAGI. The CDR3 spans 15 residues. CDR3 sequence: CAGSYEGLSSYEQYF. In DNA form, the CDR3 reads TGTGCCGGCAGTTACGAGGGGCTAAGCTCCTACGAGCAGTACTTC.

This sequence joins TRBV2 and TRBJ2-2, with D perhaps TRBD1 (6 bases). V was shortened by 5 bases and J by 6 bases, with 13 bases between the two germline ends. Germline-derived CDR1 and CDR2 are SNHLY and FYNNEI. The CDR3 extends over 14 amino acids. Here the CDR3 reads CASSLRGRAGELFF. The CDR3 DNA reads as TGTGCCAGCAGTCTCAGGGGTCGGGCCGGGGAGCTGTTTTTT.

The sample holds a few counts of this clonotype. The chain has TRBV5-1 and TRBJ2-5; 10 nucleotides line up with TRBD1. CDR1 SGHRS and CDR2 YFSETQ come from the germline V gene. CDR3 size: 16 residues. V shed 0 bases, J shed 4 bases, and the junction held 6 bases outside the gene matches. The chain's CDR3 is CASSLVTGTGVETQYF. The CDR3 DNA is TGCGCCAGCAGCTTGGTTACCGGGACAGGGGTAGAGACCCAGTACTTC.